The 21 T cell receptor beta chains presented below share a single source sample, sequenced in a study of T-cell memory formation after mild COVID-19. TCRdb reprocessed the 5' RACE reads via MiXCR and lists one record per CDR3 protein. The table lists roughly 400,000 distinct CDR3 sequences, 20% to 25% of them singletons. The specimen was PBMCs or a T cell subset sorted from them (not recorded which). These receptors came from an adult woman who had mild COVID-19 (a few samples of this study predate the infection). Cell type and time point are not known.

The genes are TRBV5-1 and TRBJ2-1, with 10 nucleotides matching TRBD1. Germline V lookup: CDR1 SGHRS, CDR2 YFSETQ. The CDR3 is made up of 15 amino acids. Trimming took 4 bases from V and 6 from J; bases not matched to a gene: 7. In DNA, the CDR3 is TGCGCCAGCAGCCAATGGGACAGGGGAGGCAATGAGCAGTTCTTC. This gives the protein CASSQWDRGGNEQFF.

This clonotype was observed a single time. J is TRBJ2-7 and V is TRBV10-3; no clear D gene. Trimming removed 0 bases from V and 3 bases from J, with 12 bases in between. The CDR3 length is 15 residues. From germline, CDR1 is ENHRY and CDR2 SYGVKD. The CDR3 here is CAISESVRVNYEQYF. The CDR3 DNA reads as TGTGCCATCAGTGAGTCCGTTCGGGTTAACTACGAGCAGTACTTC.

This clonotype was counted only a few times. This chain joins TRBV30 and TRBJ2-3, with 11 positions matching TRBD1. Germline V gene lookup returns CDR1 GTSNPN and CDR2 SVGIG (reference sequence). The CDR3 contains 15 residues. The J segment lost 3 bases and the V segment lost 3 bases, leaving 5 bases of the junction unmatched. CDR3 DNA: TGTGCCTGGAGCCTCGGGACAGGGGGAACAGATACGCAGTATTTT. Protein: CAWSLGTGGTDTQYF.

In this sample, this clonotype turned up a few times. The chain joins TRBV4-2 to TRBJ2-7; TRBD2 matches at 11 bases. Trimming at V came to 5 bases and at J to 7 bases, leaving 7 bases not matched to a gene. The CDR3 totals 14 residues. From germline, CDR1 is LGHNA and CDR2 YNFKEQ. CDR3 region: CASSVASGRQEQYF. CDR3 nucleotides: TGTGCCAGCAGCGTGGCTAGCGGGAGGCAGGAGCAGTACTTC.

The CDR3 is CASTFRDRATEAFF. CDR3 nucleotide sequence: TGTGCCAGCACCTTCCGGGACAGGGCCACTGAAGCTTTCTTT. This chain connects TRBV5-6 to TRBJ1-1; the match to TRBD1 covers 9 bases. Trimming removed 6 bases from V and 4 bases from J; junction bases left unmatched: 7. Germline V gene data show CDR1 as SGHDT and CDR2 as YYEEEE. The CDR3 sequence is 14 residues long.

The chain uses TRBV3-1 and TRBJ1-1; D uncertain. Looked up from germline, CDR1 is LGHDT and CDR2 is YNNKEL (reference sequence). This CDR3 is built from 13 residues. V lost 5 bases, J lost 5 bases, and 12 bases lay in between. The CDR3 spells CASSKHSETEAFF. The CDR3 nucleotides are TGTGCCAGCAGCAAACACAGTGAGACTGAAGCTTTCTTT. Drawing the rest from reference TRBV3-1 and TRBJ1-1, the complete variable domain is DTAVSQTPKYLVTQMGNDKSIKCEQNLGHDTMYWYKQDSKKFLKIMFSYNNKELIINETVPNRFSPKSPDKAHLNLHINSLELGDSAVYFCASSKHSETEAFFGQGTRLTVV.

There are a few counts of this clonotype. V and J are TRBV25-1 and TRBJ2-5; tentatively, D is TRBD1 (5 bases). CDR1 is MGHDK and CDR2 is SYGVNS in the germline V gene. Deletions cut 3 bases from V and 1 base from J, with 9 bases between. This CDR3 comprises 14 residues. CDR3 protein: CASSDSDSQETQYF. In nucleotides, the CDR3 is TGTGCCAGCAGTGACTCTGACAGCCAAGAGACCCAGTACTTC. The whole variable domain, filled in from reference TRBV25-1 and TRBJ2-5, reads EADIYQTPRYLVIGTGKKITLECSQTMGHDKMYWYQQDPGMELHLIHYSYGVNSTEKGDLSSESTVSRIRTEHFPLTLESARPSHTSQYLCASSDSDSQETQYFGPGTRLLVL.

In nucleotides, the CDR3 is TGTGCCAGCAGAACATGGGATGACTATGGCTACACCTTC. Its translation is CASRTWDDYGYTF. This chain joins TRBV7-9 and TRBJ1-2, with unresolved D. CDR3 length: 13 residues. The germline V gene encodes CDR1 SEHNR and CDR2 FQNEAQ (reference sequence). Between the trimmed V and J ends, which lost 6 bases and 3 bases, there was a span of 11 bases.

The chain combines TRBV30 with TRBJ2-3; perhaps TRBD2 as D (5 bases). Germline loops: CDR1 GTSNPN, CDR2 SVGIG (reference sequence). V dropped 4 bases and J dropped 10 bases, with 12 bases sitting between them. The CDR3 sequence is 11 residues long. CDR3 protein: CAWKPPGAQYF. Written as DNA, the CDR3 is TGTGCCTGGAAACCCCCCGGGGCGCAGTATTTT. The full variable domain, completed using reference TRBV30 and TRBJ2-3, is SQTIHQWPATLVQPVGSPLSLECTVEGTSNPNLYWYRQAAGRGLQLLFYSVGIGQISSEVPQNLSASRPQDRQFILSSKKLLLSDSGFYLCAWKPPGAQYFGPGTRLTVL.

The chain has TRBV12-3 or TRBV12-4 and TRBJ2-6, with TRBD1 matching 7 bases. The V segment lost 6 bases and the J segment 4 bases; nucleotides outside the gene matches: 6. The CDR3 runs 15 residues. The CDR3 coding sequence is TGTGCCAGCAGGCCGACAGGGTCCGGGGCCAACGTCCTGACTTTC. It codes for CASRPTGSGANVLTF.

This clonotype has ten or more counts. The rearrangement links TRBV7-2 to TRBJ2-7; 12 bases agree with TRBD2. Germline-derived CDR1 and CDR2 are SGHTA and FQGNSA. The CDR3 is made up of 16 amino acids. The trim removed 1 base at V and 6 bases at J, leaving 7 bases unmatched. CDR3 nucleotides: TGTGCCAGCAGCTTAGTCGGGCTAGCGGGAGGGCCCGAGCAGTACTTC. Its protein is CASSLVGLAGGPEQYF. The variable domain in full, completed from reference TRBV7-2 and TRBJ2-7, reads GAGVSQSPSNKVTEKGKDVELRCDPISGHTALYWYRQSLGQGLEFLIYFQGNSAPDKSGLPSDRFSAERTGGSVSTLTIQRTQQEDSAVYLCASSLVGLAGGPEQYFGPGTRLTVT.

This clonotype was counted between two and nine times. The J gene is TRBJ2-3, the V gene TRBV12-3 or TRBV12-4; tentative D call: TRBD1 (5 bases). The CDR3 is made up of 16 amino acids. V shed 7 bases and J shed 2 bases, with 19 bases lying between them. The CDR3 loop reads CASTQSRDRPTDTQYF. DNA of the CDR3: TGTGCCAGCACTCAATCACGCGACAGACCCACAGATACGCAGTATTTT.

The chain is built from TRBV6-1 and TRBJ2-4; D perhaps matches TRBD2 (6 bases). Trimming took off 1 base at V and 0 bases at J, with 7 bases between the two ends. CDR3 length equals 15 residues. Germline CDR1 MNHNS, CDR2 SASEGT. The CDR3 reads CASSEGGAAKNIQYF. The CDR3 nucleotides read TGTGCCAGCAGTGAAGGCGGGGCAGCCAAAAACATTCAGTACTTC.

This clonotype was found a few times. The chain uses TRBV12-3 or TRBV12-4 and TRBJ2-1, with TRBD2 matching over 12 bases. Germline trimming cut 8 bases from V and 7 bases from J; bases unmatched to any gene: 21. The CDR3 extends over 19 amino acids. The CDR3 sequence: CASFPGRRGLAGGRNEQFF. DNA of the CDR3: TGTGCCAGCTTTCCTGGTCGGAGGGGGCTAGCGGGAGGGAGGAATGAGCAGTTCTTC.

This clonotype appeared a few times. This chain joins TRBV12-3 or TRBV12-4 and TRBJ2-2, with a weak D call TRBD2 (5 bases). This CDR3 is 16 amino acids long. Trimming shortened V by 1 base and J by 0 bases, and 9 bases separated the two germline ends. The CDR3, as DNA: TGTGCCAGCAGTTTAGGGGGAGCCGCGAACACCGGGGAGCTGTTTTTT. This encodes CASSLGGAANTGELFF.

The rearrangement joins TRBV12-3 or TRBV12-4 to TRBJ2-7; D is unclear. The CDR3 is 12 amino acids. V lost 6 bases and J 6 bases, leaving 12 bases between the germline ends. CDR3 amino acids: CASRPSVGEQYF. Here the CDR3 DNA reads TGTGCCAGCAGGCCTTCTGTTGGCGAGCAGTACTTC.

This chain uses TRBV11-1 with TRBJ2-2; 8 nucleotides agree with TRBD2. The CDR3 spans 17 residues. CDR1 and CDR2 (germline): SGHAT, FQDESV (reference sequence). The V gene end was trimmed by 3 bases and the J gene end by 6 bases; junction bases not matched to a gene: 12. CDR3 protein: CASSLGAGAMLAGELFF. The CDR3 DNA is TGTGCCAGCAGCTTGGGAGCGGGAGCGATGCTAGCCGGGGAGCTGTTTTTT.

This clonotype was seen more than once but under ten times. This chain joins TRBV7-6 and TRBJ2-2, with TRBD2 matching over 12 bases. The CDR3 is 17 amino acids. Germline V gene sequence: CDR1 SGHVS, CDR2 FNYEAQ. J gave up 4 bases and V 3 bases, and 6 bases lay outside the gene matches. The CDR3 is CASSLATSGSSTGELFF. CDR3 DNA: TGTGCCAGCAGCTTGGCGACTAGCGGGAGTAGCACCGGGGAGCTGTTTTTT.

In DNA, the CDR3 is TGTGCCAGCAACCCGGGCCTGGGAGAGACCCAGTACTTC. Its protein product is CASNPGLGETQYF. The rearrangement uses TRBV7-9 and TRBJ2-5, with D uncertain. Between the trimmed V and J ends, which lost 7 bases and 4 bases, there was a span of 13 bases. Germline CDR1 reads SEHNR; CDR2 reads FQNEAQ (reference sequence). CDR3 length: 13 residues.

This clonotype was seen a handful of times. The chain joins TRBV7-9 to TRBJ2-7; D gene ambiguous. This CDR3 is built from 13 residues. Germline lookup yields CDR1 SEHNR and CDR2 FQNEAQ (reference sequence). Trimming removed 3 bases from V and 3 bases from J, with 9 bases in between. The CDR3 reads CASSFLGDYEQYF. The DNA for the CDR3 is TGTGCCAGCAGCTTCCTCGGAGACTACGAGCAGTACTTC. Full variable domain (missing parts from reference TRBV7-9 and TRBJ2-7): DTGVSQNPRHKITKRGQNVTFRCDPISEHNRLYWYRQTLGQGPEFLTYFQNEAQLEKSRLLSDRFSAERPKGSFSTLEIQRTEQGDSAMYLCASSFLGDYEQYFGPGTRLTVT.

V usage is TRBV12-5 and J usage is TRBJ1-1, with D perhaps TRBD1 (6 bases). Looked up from germline, CDR1 is LGHNT and CDR2 is FRNRAP. The CDR3 runs to 13 residues. V was clipped by 4 bases and J by 4 bases, with 10 bases between them. The CDR3 DNA reads as TGTGCTAGTGGTTCCTCAGGGGTCACTGAAGCTTTCTTT. This translates into CASGSSGVTEAFF.